The clone carrying this TCR beta chain has a single count. Its antigen is unidentified. A much larger clonotype is one base distant, so this may be a read error. TCRdb independently ran MiXCR on the PCR reads; one entry per CDR3 protein. The data hold around 9,000 distinct CDR3 sequences, with 19% observed a single time. The data derive from a study of molecular identifiers for immune sequencing clone quantification. Overall study: Replicates partitioned RNA from roughly 20,000 or 100,000 naive CD8 cells into five parts, sequencing four. Study-wide points: In naive cells, under 1% of molecules belonged to clones above 20 RNA copies, against over 97% in effector cells.

Based on a CD8+CD4-CCR7+CD45RA+ profile, naive CD8 T cells were sorted. Looked up from germline, CDR1 is SGHNT and CDR2 is YENEEA. CDR3 length: 12 amino acids. Germline trimming cut 5 bases from V and 9 bases from J; bases unmatched to any gene: 4. This rearrangement joins TRBV11-3 to TRBJ2-1; the match to TRBD2 covers 7 bases. What was sequenced was naive CD8+ T cells from blood, with Jurkat cell RNA spiked in. The subset: FACS-sorted CD8+CD4-CCR7+CD45RA+ naive T cells. This clonotype was sampled from a human donor in good health. Some libraries in this study had Jurkat cell RNA spiked in. The CDR3 is CASSQSSGEQFF. The CDR3, as DNA: TGTGCCAGCAGCCAATCTAGCGGTGAGCAGTTCTTC. Filled out from reference TRBV11-3 and TRBJ2-1, the complete variable domain reads EAGVVQSPRYKIIEKKQPVAFWCNPISGHNTLYWYLQNLGQGPELLIRYENEEAVDDSQLPKDRFSAERLKGVDSTLKIQPAELGDSAVYLCASSQSSGEQFFGPGTRLTVL.